The 28 T cell receptor beta chains given below trace back to one sample, sequenced in a study of T cells after yellow fever vaccination. From the 5' RACE reads, TCRdb called clonotypes with MiXCR, one entry per CDR3 protein. The table shows 350,000 to 550,000 distinct CDR3 sequences, with roughly a sixth occurring only once. This material consisted of PBMCs, taken before the yellow fever booster vaccination. The receptor set was obtained from a man aged 18-30 years who received the YFV17D yellow fever vaccine.

The chain employs TRBV20-1 and TRBJ1-5; D unclear. Deletions cut 3 bases from V and 5 bases from J, with 17 bases between. From germline, CDR1 is DFQATT and CDR2 SNEGSKA (reference sequence). The CDR3 spans 15 residues. The CDR3 loop is CSARDPGLGDQPQHF. The CDR3, as DNA: TGCAGTGCTAGGGATCCCGGGCTTGGGGATCAGCCCCAGCATTTT.

This clonotype occurred a few times. The J gene is TRBJ1-6, the V gene TRBV9, with D uncertain. Germline V CDR1 and CDR2: SGDLS, YYNGEE. V was clipped by 0 bases and J by 6 bases, with 7 bases between them. The CDR3 is 14 amino acids. The CDR3 sequence: CASSVGLFNSPLHF. The CDR3 coding sequence is TGTGCCAGCAGCGTAGGGCTTTTTAATTCACCCCTCCACTTT.

This clonotype has just a few counts. The chain links TRBV5-1 to TRBJ2-7; maybe TRBD1 (5 bases). The V end was cut by 5 bases, the J end by 8 bases, with 14 bases between. The germline V gene encodes CDR1 SGHRS and CDR2 YFSETQ. There are 12 residues in the CDR3. CDR3 DNA: TGCGCCAGCAGTTGGACACCGATTAAGCAGTACGTC. Translating it yields CASSWTPIKQYV.

The sample holds a few counts of this clonotype. The CDR3 end shows no conserved phenylalanine or tryptophan, and so a read error is likely. The genes are TRBV7-2 and TRBJ2-1, with a possible D match to TRBD2 (5 bases). Trimming took off 5 bases at V and 9 bases at J, with 11 bases between the two ends. From germline, CDR1 is SGHTA and CDR2 FQGNSA. The CDR3 is 12 amino acids. The CDR3 nucleotides read TGTGCCAGCAGCCCTAGCCTTGCTGAGCAGTTCCTC. Protein: CASSPSLAEQFL.

This sequence joins TRBV25-1 and TRBJ2-3; D possibly corresponds to TRBD1 (6 bases). CDR3 length: 15 amino acids. CDR1 MGHDK and CDR2 SYGVNS come from the germline V gene. The V gene lost 4 bases and the J gene lost 4 bases, with 15 bases spanning the gap. The CDR3 sequence is CASSALYGTPDTQYF. The CDR3 DNA sequence: TGTGCCAGCAGTGCGTTATACGGGACACCAGATACGCAGTATTTT.

This clonotype was seen a handful of times. The V call is TRBV5-1, the J call TRBJ1-1; TRBD1 might be the D (6 bases). V was cut by 4 bases and J by 0 bases, with 10 bases left in between. This CDR3 region has 14 residues. Germline V CDR1 and CDR2: SGHRS, YFSETQ. This chain's CDR3 is CASSGGQMNTEAFF. The DNA for the CDR3 is TGCGCCAGCAGCGGAGGACAGATGAACACTGAAGCTTTCTTT.

This clonotype came up a few times. The chain carries TRBV7-9 and TRBJ2-6, with D maybe TRBD2 (5 bases). Trimming pared 6 bases from V and 0 bases from J, leaving 12 bases between. Germline V CDR1 and CDR2: SEHNR, FQNEAQ (reference sequence). The CDR3 has 16 amino acids. The CDR3 loop is CASSARGSSGANVLTF. CDR3 in DNA: TGTGCCAGCAGTGCCCGGGGAAGCTCTGGGGCCAACGTCCTGACTTTC.

This chain uses TRBV11-2 with TRBJ2-7; D could derive from TRBD1 or TRBD2 (5 bases each). Germline V CDR1 and CDR2: SGHAT, FQNNGV. V lost 1 base to trimming and J lost 5 bases, with 9 bases between them. This CDR3 is built from 13 residues. In nucleotides, the CDR3 is TGTGCCAGCAGCTTAGTATCGGGACACGAGCAGTACTTC. This encodes CASSLVSGHEQYF.

This clonotype was recorded a few times. The chain is built from TRBV7-8 and TRBJ2-5, with 8 nucleotides matching TRBD2. The CDR3 covers 15 residues. The J segment lost 7 bases and the V segment lost 4 bases, leaving 11 bases of the junction unmatched. Germline V CDR1 and CDR2: SGHVS, FQNEAQ. CDR3 protein: CASSSIAGIGVTQYF. In nucleotides, the CDR3 is TGTGCCAGCAGCTCCATAGCGGGGATCGGGGTGACCCAGTACTTC.

This sequence joins TRBV27 and TRBJ2-4; D tentatively fits TRBD1 or TRBD2 (7 bases each). Germline values: CDR1 MNHEY, CDR2 SMNVEV (reference sequence). The CDR3 spans 14 residues. The V and J ends lost 1 base and 8 bases respectively, with 12 bases between them. CDR3 nucleotide sequence: TGTGCCAGCAGTTTATGGCAGGGGGGGGACATTCAGTACTTC. Residues: CASSLWQGGDIQYF.

This clonotype was recorded a few times. The chain carries TRBV20-1 and TRBJ1-1; tentatively, D is TRBD1 (5 bases). V was trimmed by 2 bases and J by 8 bases, leaving 15 bases between them. Per the germline V gene, CDR1 is DFQATT and CDR2 is SNEGSKA (reference sequence). The CDR3 covers 13 residues. This chain's CDR3 is CSARSMGDAEAFF. CDR3 bases: TGCAGTGCTAGATCTATGGGGGACGCAGAAGCTTTCTTT.

The chain uses TRBV6-5 and TRBJ2-7; no clear D. The ends were cut back, 7 bases at V and 6 bases at J, with 19 bases in the middle. This CDR3 is 14 amino acids long. Germline V gene sequence: CDR1 MNHEY, CDR2 SVGAGI. The CDR3 protein is CASTNPWDNGEQYF. The CDR3 region has the DNA TGTGCCAGCACTAACCCTTGGGATAACGGCGAGCAGTACTTC.

The sample holds many counts of this clonotype. This chain links TRBV7-2 with TRBJ2-3, with TRBD2 matching over 7 bases. Looked up from germline, CDR1 is SGHTA and CDR2 is FQGNSA. The CDR3 totals 15 residues. Trimming took 1 base from V and 3 from J; bases not matched to a gene: 4. DNA of the CDR3: TGTGCCAGCAGCTTAGTGGGCGGGGGAACAGATACGCAGTATTTT. Its translation is CASSLVGGGTDTQYF.

This clonotype was seen ten or more times. The chain joins TRBV12-3 or TRBV12-4 to TRBJ1-1; no definite D call. Trimming shortened V by 1 base and J by 5 bases, and 8 bases separated the two germline ends. The CDR3 runs to 13 residues. For the CDR3, the DNA is TGTGCCAGCAGTTTAGGCGGTAGGACTGAAGCTTTCTTT. Amino acid sequence: CASSLGGRTEAFF.

Ten or more counts support this clonotype. This chain connects TRBV5-1 to TRBJ2-5; D is possibly TRBD1 (5 bases). Between the trimmed V and J ends, which lost 4 bases and 1 base, there was a span of 11 bases. The CDR3 is 14 residues long. CDR1 is SGHRS, CDR2 YFSETQ, per germline. Written as DNA, the CDR3 is TGCGCCAGCAGCGCGCAAACAGGCCAAGAGACCCAGTACTTC. Its translation: CASSAQTGQETQYF.

V and J are TRBV5-1 and TRBJ2-7; 7 bases line up with TRBD1. The CDR3 loop spans 15 amino acids. Germline V gene lookup returns CDR1 SGHRS and CDR2 YFSETQ. With 2 bases clipped from V and 0 bases from J, the junction kept 5 bases outside the gene matches. The CDR3 DNA is TGCGCCAGCAGCTTCGGACAGGCTAGCTCCTACGAGCAGTACTTC. Amino acids: CASSFGQASSYEQYF. The variable domain in full, completed from reference TRBV5-1 and TRBJ2-7, reads KAGVTQTPRYLIKTRGQQVTLSCSPISGHRSVSWYQQTPGQGLQFLFEYFSETQRNKGNFPGRFSGRQFSNSRSEMNVSTLELGDSALYLCASSFGQASSYEQYFGPGTRLTVT.

This clonotype was picked up a small number of times. The chain joins TRBV5-1 to TRBJ2-1; TRBD2 agrees at 7 bases. The V gene's germline CDR1 is SGHRS and CDR2 YFSETQ. This CDR3 contains 15 residues. J lost 2 bases, V lost 6 bases, and 8 bases had no gene match. CDR3 coding DNA: TGCGCCAGCACCCCGGGGGGTGGGACCTACAATGAGCAGTTCTTC. Translated, it gives CASTPGGGTYNEQFF.

This clonotype has just a few counts. The V gene is TRBV19, the J gene TRBJ2-2; 7 bases are a match to TRBD1. There are 15 residues in the CDR3. J gave up 0 bases and V 8 bases, and 6 bases lay outside the gene matches. Per germline, CDR1 LNHDA and CDR2 SQIVND (reference sequence). CDR3 DNA: TGTGCCAGTTCGGGGACAGCCGCGAACACCGGGGAGCTGTTTTTT. Encoded protein: CASSGTAANTGELFF.

This clonotype has just a few counts. J is TRBJ2-5 and V is TRBV5-1; weak D call: TRBD2 (5 bases). The germline V gene encodes CDR1 SGHRS and CDR2 YFSETQ. The CDR3 totals 14 residues. V lost 1 base and J 0 bases, leaving 7 bases between the germline ends. The CDR3 sequence: CASSLTGNQETQYF. The CDR3 coding sequence is TGCGCCAGCAGCTTGACGGGGAACCAAGAGACCCAGTACTTC.

This clonotype has a handful of counts. Germline is not matched at one junction end, which may reflect a read error. V usage is TRBV24-1 and J usage is TRBJ2-1; no definite D call. The germline CDR1 and CDR2 sequences are KGHDR and SFDVKD. The CDR3 spans 13 residues. The CDR3 DNA sequence: TGTGCCACCAGTGGTTTGGACGACAATGAGCAGTTCTTC. This encodes CATSGLDDNEQFF.

This clonotype occurred a few times. J is TRBJ1-1 and V is TRBV20-1; D is possibly TRBD1 (5 bases). Trimming took off 0 bases at V and 3 bases at J, with 14 bases between the two ends. Germline CDR1 is DFQATT and CDR2 is SNEGSKA (reference sequence). The CDR3 consists of 15 residues. This CDR3 is CSARDGQRWYTEAFF. The CDR3 DNA sequence: TGCAGTGCTAGAGATGGACAACGATGGTACACTGAAGCTTTCTTT.

J is TRBJ2-1 and V is TRBV29-1; the D is unclear. CDR1 SQVTM and CDR2 ANQGSEA come from the germline V gene. This CDR3 contains 11 residues. The V and J ends lost 5 bases and 5 bases respectively, with 7 bases between them. The CDR3 region is CSVWVDNEQFF. The CDR3 bases are TGCAGCGTTTGGGTGGACAATGAGCAGTTCTTC.

The table lists this clonotype with a few counts. V gene TRBV6-5 combines with J gene TRBJ2-3; D perhaps matches TRBD2 (5 bases). This CDR3 is built from 15 residues. With 7 bases removed from V and 0 bases from J, the gap between germline ends came to 14 bases. Germline CDR1 is MNHEY and CDR2 is SVGAGI. CDR3 protein: CASTQSGTSTDTQYF. CDR3 sequence (DNA): TGTGCCAGCACCCAGAGCGGCACTAGCACAGATACGCAGTATTTT.

In this sample, this clonotype turned up many times. The gene calls are TRBV5-1 and TRBJ2-2, with TRBD1 matching over 8 bases. The germline gives CDR1 SGHRS, CDR2 YFSETQ. The CDR3 sequence is 14 residues long. The J segment lost 3 bases and the V segment lost 4 bases, leaving 2 bases of the junction unmatched. The DNA of the CDR3 is TGCGCCAGCAGCATACAGGGGGACACCGGGGAGCTGTTTTTT. Amino acid sequence: CASSIQGDTGELFF.

The gene calls are TRBV7-9 and TRBJ1-2; 7 nucleotides line up with TRBD1. CDR1 and CDR2 (germline): SEHNR, FQNEAQ (reference sequence). J gave up 6 bases and V 5 bases, and 9 bases lay outside the gene matches. The CDR3 contains 14 residues. CDR3 region: CASSPNDRADGYTF. The CDR3 nucleotides read TGTGCCAGCAGCCCCAACGACAGGGCAGATGGCTACACCTTC. Variable domain in full (rest from reference TRBV7-9 and TRBJ1-2): DTGVSQNPRHKITKRGQNVTFRCDPISEHNRLYWYRQTLGQGPEFLTYFQNEAQLEKSRLLSDRFSAERPKGSFSTLEIQRTEQGDSAMYLCASSPNDRADGYTFGSGTRLTVV.

Points on this clonotype: A much larger clone sits a single nucleotide away, making a read error possible. This rearrangement joins TRBV5-4 to TRBJ2-2, with D possibly being TRBD1 (6 bases). Germline CDR1 SGHNT, CDR2 YYREEE (reference sequence). The CDR3 is 14 residues long. Trimming left V 4 bases short and J 5 bases short, with 12 bases between. The CDR3 DNA is TGTGCCAGCAGCCCAGGGGTGTCTACCGGGGAGCTGTTTTTT. Its translation: CASSPGVSTGELFF.

The chain combines TRBV4-1 with TRBJ2-2, with 7 bases matching TRBD2. CDR1 is MGHRA, CDR2 YSYEKL, per germline. This CDR3 contains 14 residues. Trimming at V came to 7 bases and at J to 3 bases, leaving 5 bases not matched to a gene. The CDR3: CASTREDYTGELFF. CDR3 DNA: TGCGCCAGCACCCGGGAGGATTACACCGGGGAGCTGTTTTTT.

This clonotype was observed a few times. The DNA for the CDR3 is TGTGCCAGCAGCTCTAGACAAGACAGGGAAGCTTTCTTT. It codes for CASSSRQDREAFF. The chain has TRBV7-3 and TRBJ1-1; D is perhaps TRBD1 (6 bases). CDR1 is SGHTA, CDR2 FQGTGA, per germline. The length of the CDR3 is 13 residues. Trimming took off 4 bases at V and 8 bases at J, with 14 bases between the two ends. The variable domain in full, with the rest retrieved from reference TRBV7-3 and TRBJ1-1, is GAGVSQTPSNKVTEKGKYVELRCDPISGHTALYWYRQSLGQGPEFLIYFQGTGAADDSGLPNDRFFAVRPEGSVSTLKIQRTERGDSAVYLCASSSRQDREAFFGQGTRLTVV.